This T cell receptor beta chain came from a study of shared clonotypes between healthy human individuals. About the research overall: Plates per donor: three CD4 naive, three CD4 memory, two CD8 naive, one CD8 memory. Study observations and caveats: Non-shared clonotypes were found to have lower generation probabilities than the clonotypes that were shared by all four of the sorted-subset donors.

Sequenced by immunoSEQ multiplex PCR; TCRdb stores in-frame clones only, minus some. The table has 400,000 or so clones, roughly 96% seen once. About this clone: Its antigen is currently unknown.

V lost 1 base, J lost 3 bases, and 13 bases lay in between. Germline V gene lookup returns CDR1 SGHDT and CDR2 YYEEEE. This CDR3 comprises 16 residues. The sample was memory CD8+ T cells sorted from blood. Subset described: CD45RO+ cells pooled with CCR7-negative TemRA cells. The gene calls are TRBV5-6 and TRBJ2-2; the D gene is possibly TRBD1 (6 bases). The sequence came from a man aged 30-40 years in good health. The CDR3, as DNA: TGTGCCAGCAGCTTGCCCCTGACAGGTCACACCGGGGAGCTGTTTTTT. Translated: CASSLPLTGHTGELFF.